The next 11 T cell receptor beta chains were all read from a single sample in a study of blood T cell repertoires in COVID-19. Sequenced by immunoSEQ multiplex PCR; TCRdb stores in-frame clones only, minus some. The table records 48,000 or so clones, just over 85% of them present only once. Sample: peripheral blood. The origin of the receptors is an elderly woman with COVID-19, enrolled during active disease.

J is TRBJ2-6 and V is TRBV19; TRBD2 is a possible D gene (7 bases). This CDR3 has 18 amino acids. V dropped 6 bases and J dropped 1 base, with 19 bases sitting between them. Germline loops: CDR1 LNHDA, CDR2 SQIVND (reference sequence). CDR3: CASRGTGGGGSGANVLTF. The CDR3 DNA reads TGTGCCAGTAGGGGAACTGGGGGCGGGGGATCTGGGGCCAACGTCCTGACTTTC.

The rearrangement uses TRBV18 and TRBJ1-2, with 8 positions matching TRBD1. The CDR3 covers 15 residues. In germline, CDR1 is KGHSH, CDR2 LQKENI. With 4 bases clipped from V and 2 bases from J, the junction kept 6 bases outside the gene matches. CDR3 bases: TGTGCCAGCTCACTTCCGGGACAGGACAACTATGGCTACACCTTC. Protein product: CASSLPGQDNYGYTF.

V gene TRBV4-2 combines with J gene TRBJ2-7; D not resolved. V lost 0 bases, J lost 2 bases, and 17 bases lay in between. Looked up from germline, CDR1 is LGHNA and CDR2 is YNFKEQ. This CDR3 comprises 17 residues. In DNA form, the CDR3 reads TGTGCCAGCAGCCAAGAAAGTTCGGCGACTCCAGCCTACGAGCAGTACTTC. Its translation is CASSQESSATPAYEQYF.

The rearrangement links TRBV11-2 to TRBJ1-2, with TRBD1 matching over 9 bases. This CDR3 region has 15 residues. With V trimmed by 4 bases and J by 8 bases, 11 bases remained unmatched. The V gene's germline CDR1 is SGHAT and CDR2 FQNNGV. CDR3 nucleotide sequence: TGTGCCAGCAGCTCCACAGGGGGCGCATTGGGAGGCTACACCTTC. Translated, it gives CASSSTGGALGGYTF.

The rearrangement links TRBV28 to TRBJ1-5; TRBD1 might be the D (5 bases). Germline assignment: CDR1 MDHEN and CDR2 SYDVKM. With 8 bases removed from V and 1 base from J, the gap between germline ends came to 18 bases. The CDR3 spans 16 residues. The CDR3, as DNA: TGTGCCAGCCAAGAGAACCGGGACTGGAGCAATCAGCCCCAGCATTTT. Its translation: CASQENRDWSNQPQHF.

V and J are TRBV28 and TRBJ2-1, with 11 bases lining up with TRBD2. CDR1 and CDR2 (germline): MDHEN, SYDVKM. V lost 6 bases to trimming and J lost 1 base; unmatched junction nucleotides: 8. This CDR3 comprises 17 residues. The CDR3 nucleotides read TGTGCCAGCAGCCCCGGGGTAGCGGGAGGGTCCTACAATGAGCAGTTCTTC. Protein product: CASSPGVAGGSYNEQFF.

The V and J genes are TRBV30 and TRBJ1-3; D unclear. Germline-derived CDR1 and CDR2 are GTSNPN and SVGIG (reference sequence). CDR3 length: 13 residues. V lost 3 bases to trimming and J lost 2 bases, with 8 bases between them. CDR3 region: CAWRFPTGNTIYF. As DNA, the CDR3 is TGTGCCTGGAGATTCCCAACTGGAAACACCATATATTTT.

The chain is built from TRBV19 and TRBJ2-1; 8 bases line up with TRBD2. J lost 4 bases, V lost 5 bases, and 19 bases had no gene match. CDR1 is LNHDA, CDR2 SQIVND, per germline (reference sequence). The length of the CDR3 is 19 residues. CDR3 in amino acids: CASSSHPGRSGGTYNEQFF. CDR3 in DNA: TGTGCCAGTAGTTCCCATCCGGGGAGGAGCGGGGGTACTTACAATGAGCAGTTCTTC.

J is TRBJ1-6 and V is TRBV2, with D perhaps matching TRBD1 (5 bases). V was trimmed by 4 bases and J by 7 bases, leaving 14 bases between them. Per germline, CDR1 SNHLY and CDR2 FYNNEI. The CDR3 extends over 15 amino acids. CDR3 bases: TGTGCCAGCAGTGGTCGATCGACAGTAAATTCACCCCTCCACTTT. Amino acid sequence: CASSGRSTVNSPLHF.

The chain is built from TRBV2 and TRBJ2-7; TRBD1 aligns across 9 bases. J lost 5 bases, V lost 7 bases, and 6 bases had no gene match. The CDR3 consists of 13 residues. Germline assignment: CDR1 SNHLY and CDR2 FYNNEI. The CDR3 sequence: CASNRGQGHEQYF. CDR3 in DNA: TGTGCCAGCAACCGAGGACAGGGGCACGAGCAGTACTTC.

CDR3 protein: CASRLRLNTEAFF. DNA of the CDR3: TGTGCCAGCAGACTAAGGCTGAACACTGAAGCTTTCTTT. This chain connects TRBV11-2 to TRBJ1-1; D uncertain. The germline CDR1 and CDR2 sequences are SGHAT and FQNNGV. Trimming pared 6 bases from V and 0 bases from J, leaving 8 bases between. The CDR3 spans 13 residues. The variable domain in full, completed from reference TRBV11-2 and TRBJ1-1, reads EAGVAQSPRYKIIEKRQSVAFWCNPISGHATLYWYQQILGQGPKLLIQFQNNGVVDDSQLPKDRFSAERLKGVDSTLKIQPAKLEDSAVYLCASRLRLNTEAFFGQGTRLTVV.